A selection of T cell receptor beta chains follows, all from one sample in a study of cytomegalovirus exposure and HLA in healthy donors. Here immunoSEQ multiplex PCR was the method, and the copy in TCRdb shows in-frame clones only, minus some. The specimen's table records about 110,000 clones. The sequencing sample was made of PBMCs. The receptors originated from a man aged 45-65 years in good health and CMV-seronegative. The CDR3 runs from the conserved cysteine through the conserved F or W. The order of the fields is D gene, CDR3 length, J gene, V gene, CDR3 DNA, CDR3 protein. D genes are given only for firm matches.

D gene: -; CDR3 length: 14; J gene: TRBJ1-1; V gene: TRBV7-2; CDR3 DNA: TGTGCCAGCAGCTTACAACAGCTGAACACTGAAGCTTTCTTT; CDR3 protein: CASSLQQLNTEAFF
D gene: -; CDR3 length: 15; J gene: TRBJ1-2; V gene: TRBV18; CDR3 DNA: TGTGCCAGCTCACCCGGTGCGGGAGATCCAAATGGCTACACCTTC; CDR3 protein: CASSPGAGDPNGYTF
D gene: -; CDR3 length: 17; J gene: TRBJ2-7; V gene: TRBV5-1; CDR3 DNA: TGCGCCAGCAGCTTGGCCGTTGCGGCCCAAGATTTCGACGAGCAGTACTTC; CDR3 protein: CASSLAVAAQDFDEQYF
D gene: TRBD1; CDR3 length: 19; J gene: TRBJ1-1; V gene: TRBV4-1; CDR3 DNA: TGCGCCAGCAGCCAAGATCTTGCTGGACAGGGATTATCGAACACTGAAGCTTTCTTT; CDR3 protein: CASSQDLAGQGLSNTEAFF
D gene: -; CDR3 length: 17; J gene: TRBJ1-1; V gene: TRBV2; CDR3 DNA: TGTGCCAGCAGGTCACCCGCTTGGACCCGCGGGGACACTGAAGCTTTCTTT; CDR3 protein: CASRSPAWTRGDTEAFF
D gene: -; CDR3 length: 16; J gene: TRBJ2-2; V gene: TRBV4-1; CDR3 DNA: TGCGCCAGCAGCCAAGATTGGCAGGGGGAGGCCGGGGAGCTGTTTTTT; CDR3 protein: CASSQDWQGEAGELFF
D gene: TRBD1; CDR3 length: 15; J gene: TRBJ1-6; V gene: TRBV6-1; CDR3 DNA: TGTGCCAGCAGTGACCCGGGACAGGGACATTCACCCCTCCACTTT; CDR3 protein: CASSDPGQGHSPLHF
D gene: -; CDR3 length: 12; J gene: TRBJ2-7; V gene: TRBV15; CDR3 DNA: TGTGCCACCAGCAGCCTCTCGGGGGAGCAGTACTTC; CDR3 protein: CATSSLSGEQYF
D gene: -; CDR3 length: 14; J gene: TRBJ1-5; V gene: TRBV7-8; CDR3 DNA: TGTGCCAGCAGCTTAGATCTTTCCAATCAGCCCCAGCATTTT; CDR3 protein: CASSLDLSNQPQHF
D gene: -; CDR3 length: 13; J gene: TRBJ2-3; V gene: TRBV4-3; CDR3 DNA: TGCGCCAGCAGCCAAGAAGGAGCTGATACGCAGTATTTT; CDR3 protein: CASSQEGADTQYF
D gene: TRBD1; CDR3 length: 15; J gene: TRBJ2-1; V gene: TRBV4-1; CDR3 DNA: TGCGCCAGCAGCCAAGGACAGGGGGTATTGGATGAGCAGTTCTTC; CDR3 protein: CASSQGQGVLDEQFF
D gene: TRBD1; CDR3 length: 18; J gene: TRBJ2-7; V gene: TRBV4-1; CDR3 DNA: TGCGCCAGCAGCCAGCGGACAGGGACCTTTTTAGAATCCTACGAGCAGTACTTC; CDR3 protein: CASSQRTGTFLESYEQYF
D gene: TRBD2; CDR3 length: 16; J gene: TRBJ2-1; V gene: TRBV7-3; CDR3 DNA: TGTGCCAGCAGCGTGACCGGGACTAGCGTCTTCAATGAGCAGTTCTTC; CDR3 protein: CASSVTGTSVFNEQFF
D gene: -; CDR3 length: 15; J gene: TRBJ1-1; V gene: TRBV7-9; CDR3 DNA: TGTGCCAGCAGTCCCCACTGGGGGCCGGACACTGAAGCTTTCTTT; CDR3 protein: CASSPHWGPDTEAFF
D gene: TRBD1; CDR3 length: 15; J gene: TRBJ1-2; V gene: TRBV5-1; CDR3 DNA: TGCGCCAGCAGCTTTGAGACAGGGCTAGACTATGGCTACACCTTC; CDR3 protein: CASSFETGLDYGYTF
D gene: TRBD1; CDR3 length: 16; J gene: TRBJ1-2; V gene: TRBV15; CDR3 DNA: TGTGCCACCAGCATCTATCGGGACAGGGGCGGCTATGGCTACACCTTC; CDR3 protein: CATSIYRDRGGYGYTF
D gene: TRBD1; CDR3 length: 15; J gene: TRBJ1-2; V gene: TRBV6-5; CDR3 DNA: TGTGCCAGCAGTTCAAAGACAGGGTGGCCCTATGGCTACACCTTC; CDR3 protein: CASSSKTGWPYGYTF
D gene: TRBD1; CDR3 length: 15; J gene: TRBJ1-6; V gene: TRBV6-5; CDR3 DNA: TGTGCCAGCAGGGTACAGGGGTTTTATAATTCACCCCTCCACTTT; CDR3 protein: CASRVQGFYNSPLHF
D gene: -; CDR3 length: 14; J gene: TRBJ1-4; V gene: TRBV4-3; CDR3 DNA: TGCGCCAGCAGCCAACTCGGGATTGGGGAAAAACTGTTTTTT; CDR3 protein: CASSQLGIGEKLFF
D gene: -; CDR3 length: 13; J gene: TRBJ1-1; V gene: TRBV9; CDR3 DNA: TGTGCCAGCAGCGTAGGAGGGGACTTGGGCGCTTTCTTT; CDR3 protein: CASSVGGDLGAFF
D gene: -; CDR3 length: 17; J gene: TRBJ1-3; V gene: TRBV7-7; CDR3 DNA: TGTGCTAGCAGCAAGGGGGAGCTTTCCCTCCATGGAAACACCATATATTTT; CDR3 protein: CASSKGELSLHGNTIYF
D gene: TRBD2; CDR3 length: 17; J gene: TRBJ2-2; V gene: TRBV9; CDR3 DNA: TGTGCCAGCAGCGTAGTTAGTAGCGGGATGAACACCGGGGAGCTGTTTTTT; CDR3 protein: CASSVVSSGMNTGELFF
D gene: -; CDR3 length: 13; J gene: TRBJ1-4; V gene: TRBV4-1; CDR3 DNA: TGCGCCAGCAGCCCCGACTATAATGAAAAACTGTTTTTT; CDR3 protein: CASSPDYNEKLFF